The sequence of this T cell receptor (beta chain) was determined in a study of vaccination and CD4 T cells after COVID-19. The study's findings and limits: From approximately 21 to 40, the median of SARS-CoV-2-reactive clonotypes rose without reaching significance.

Details on this clonotype: Antigen specificity is unknown.

Oncomine TCR Beta short-read sequencing was applied to DNA from cultured CD4+ T cells. TCRdb called the PCR reads again in MiXCR, with one record for every CDR3 protein. Among roughly 16,000 distinct CDR3 sequences listed, approximately 46% were seen once. Germline assignment: CDR1 SGHTA and CDR2 FQGNSA. V shed 3 bases and J shed 5 bases, with 15 bases lying between them. The CDR3 is made up of 15 amino acids. Described treatment: roughly 11-day PBMC culture with coronavirus spike peptide pools or control peptides (ViraFEST assay). This chain joins TRBV7-2 and TRBJ2-3; D perhaps matches TRBD2 (6 bases). The sample comprised CD4+ T cells from blood, cultured in vitro. The clonotype was recovered from a human donor who had recovered from COVID-19. The CDR3: CASSLRGGARDTQYF. In DNA form, the CDR3 reads TGTGCCAGCAGCTTGAGAGGCGGGGCGAGAGATACGCAGTATTTT.